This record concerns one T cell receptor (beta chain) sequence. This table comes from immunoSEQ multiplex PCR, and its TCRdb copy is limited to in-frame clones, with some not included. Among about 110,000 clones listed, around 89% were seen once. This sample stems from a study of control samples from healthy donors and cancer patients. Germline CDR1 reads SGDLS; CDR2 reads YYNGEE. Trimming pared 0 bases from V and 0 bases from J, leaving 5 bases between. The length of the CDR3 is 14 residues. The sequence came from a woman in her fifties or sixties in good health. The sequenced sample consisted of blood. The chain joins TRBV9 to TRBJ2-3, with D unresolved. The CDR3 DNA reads TGTGCCAGCAGCGTAGGGCGGAGCACAGATACGCAGTATTTT. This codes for CASSVGRSTDTQYF. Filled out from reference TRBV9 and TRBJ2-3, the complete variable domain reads DSGVTQTPKHLITATGQRVTLRCSPRSGDLSVYWYQQSLDQGLQFLIQYYNGEERAKGNILERFSAQQFPDLHSELNLSSLELGDSALYFCASSVGRSTDTQYFGPGTRLTVL.